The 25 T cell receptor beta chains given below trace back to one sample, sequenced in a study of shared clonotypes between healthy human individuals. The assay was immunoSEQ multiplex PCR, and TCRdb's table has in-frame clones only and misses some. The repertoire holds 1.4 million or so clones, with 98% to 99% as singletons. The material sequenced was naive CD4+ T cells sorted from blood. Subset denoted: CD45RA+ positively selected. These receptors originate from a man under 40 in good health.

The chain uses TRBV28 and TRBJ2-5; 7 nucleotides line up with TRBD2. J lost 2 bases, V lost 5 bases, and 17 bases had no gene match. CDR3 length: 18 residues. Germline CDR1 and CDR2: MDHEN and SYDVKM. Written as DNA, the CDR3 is TGTGCCAGCAGTAGGGGATTCCTAGCGGAGCCCGAACAAGAGACCCAGTACTTC. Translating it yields CASSRGFLAEPEQETQYF.

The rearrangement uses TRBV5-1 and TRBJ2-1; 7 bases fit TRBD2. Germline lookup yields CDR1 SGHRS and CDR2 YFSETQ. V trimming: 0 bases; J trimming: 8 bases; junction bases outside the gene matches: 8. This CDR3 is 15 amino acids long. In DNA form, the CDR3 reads TGCGCCAGCAGCTTGGAGGCTAGCGGTTGGTATGAGCAGTTCTTC. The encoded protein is CASSLEASGWYEQFF.

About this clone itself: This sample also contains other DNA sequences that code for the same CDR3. CDR3: CASSLGANYEQYF. CDR3 nucleotide sequence: TGCGCCAGCAGCCTGGGGGCGAACTACGAGCAGTACTTC. The V call is TRBV5-1, the J call TRBJ2-7; TRBD1 is a possible D gene (6 bases). Germline V lookup: CDR1 SGHRS, CDR2 YFSETQ. Trimming took 4 bases from V and 3 from J, leaving 11 bases between them. The CDR3 length is 13 residues.

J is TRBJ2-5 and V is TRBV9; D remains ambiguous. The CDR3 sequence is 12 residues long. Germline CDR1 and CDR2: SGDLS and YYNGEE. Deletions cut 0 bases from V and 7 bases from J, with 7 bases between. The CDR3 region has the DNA TGTGCCAGCAGCGTAGTTGAAGGGACCCAGTACTTC. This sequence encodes CASSVVEGTQYF.

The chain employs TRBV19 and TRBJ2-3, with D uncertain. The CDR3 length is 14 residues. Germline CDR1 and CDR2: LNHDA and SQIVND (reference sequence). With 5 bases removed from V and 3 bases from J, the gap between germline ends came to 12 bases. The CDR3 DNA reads TGTGCCAGTAGTCCCCTTGGGGTAACAGATACGCAGTATTTT. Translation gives CASSPLGVTDTQYF.

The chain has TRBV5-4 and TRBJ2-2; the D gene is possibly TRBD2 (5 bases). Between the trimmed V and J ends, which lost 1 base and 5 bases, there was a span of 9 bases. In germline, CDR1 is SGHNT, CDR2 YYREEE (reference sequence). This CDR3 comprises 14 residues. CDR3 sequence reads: CASSLTSETGELFF. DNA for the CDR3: TGTGCCAGCAGCTTGACTAGTGAGACCGGGGAGCTGTTTTTT.

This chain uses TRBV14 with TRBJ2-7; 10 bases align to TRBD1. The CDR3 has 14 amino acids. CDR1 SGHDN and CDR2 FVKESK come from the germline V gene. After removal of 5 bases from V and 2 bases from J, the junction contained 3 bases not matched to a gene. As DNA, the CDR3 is TGTGCCAGCAGCGAGACAGGGGGCCCCTACGAGCAGTACTTC. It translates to CASSETGGPYEQYF.

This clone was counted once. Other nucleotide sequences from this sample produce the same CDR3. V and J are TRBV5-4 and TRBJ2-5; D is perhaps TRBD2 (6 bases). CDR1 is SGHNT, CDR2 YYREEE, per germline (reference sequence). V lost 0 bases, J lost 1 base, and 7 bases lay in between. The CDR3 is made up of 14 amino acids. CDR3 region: CASSLVGGQETQYF. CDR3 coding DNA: TGTGCCAGCAGCTTGGTCGGGGGCCAAGAGACCCAGTACTTC.

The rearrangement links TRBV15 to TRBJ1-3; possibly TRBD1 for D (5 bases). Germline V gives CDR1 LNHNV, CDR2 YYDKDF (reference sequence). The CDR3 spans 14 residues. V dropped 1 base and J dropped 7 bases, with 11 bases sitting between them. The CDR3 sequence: CATSRAGGMNTIYF. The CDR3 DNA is TGTGCCACCAGCAGAGCCGGGGGGATGAACACCATATATTTT.

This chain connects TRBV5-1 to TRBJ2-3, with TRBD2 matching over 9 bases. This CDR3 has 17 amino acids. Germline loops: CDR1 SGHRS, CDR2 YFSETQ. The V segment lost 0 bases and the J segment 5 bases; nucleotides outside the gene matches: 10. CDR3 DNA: TGCGCCAGCAGCTTGGCCCCGGGACTAGCAAGCGAAGATACGCAGTATTTT. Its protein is CASSLAPGLASEDTQYF.

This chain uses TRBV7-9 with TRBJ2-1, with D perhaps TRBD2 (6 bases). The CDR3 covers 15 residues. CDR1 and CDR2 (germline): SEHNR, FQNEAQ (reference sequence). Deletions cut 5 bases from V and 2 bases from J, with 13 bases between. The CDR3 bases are TGTGCCAGCAGCCGCACTGGCGGGACCTACAATGAGCAGTTCTTC. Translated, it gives CASSRTGGTYNEQFF.

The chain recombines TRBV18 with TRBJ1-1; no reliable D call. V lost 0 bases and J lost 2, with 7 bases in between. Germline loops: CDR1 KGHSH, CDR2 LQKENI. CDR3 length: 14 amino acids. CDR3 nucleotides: TGTGCCAGCTCACCACCGTACCTTAACACTGAAGCTTTCTTT. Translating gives CASSPPYLNTEAFF.

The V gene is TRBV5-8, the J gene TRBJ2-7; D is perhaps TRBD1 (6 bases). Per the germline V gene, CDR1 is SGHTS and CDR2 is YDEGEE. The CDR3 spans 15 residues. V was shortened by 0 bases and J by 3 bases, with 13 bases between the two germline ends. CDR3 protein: CASSLDRDMIYEQYF. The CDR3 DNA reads TGTGCCAGCAGCTTGGACAGGGATATGATCTACGAGCAGTACTTC.

CDR3 loop: CASSFRSNEQFF. Here the CDR3 DNA reads TGCGCCAGCAGCTTCCGTAGCAATGAGCAGTTCTTC. The chain couples TRBV5-1 to TRBJ2-1; D remains ambiguous. Germline V gives CDR1 SGHRS, CDR2 YFSETQ. The CDR3 runs to 12 residues. V lost 2 bases and J 6 bases, leaving 6 bases between the germline ends.

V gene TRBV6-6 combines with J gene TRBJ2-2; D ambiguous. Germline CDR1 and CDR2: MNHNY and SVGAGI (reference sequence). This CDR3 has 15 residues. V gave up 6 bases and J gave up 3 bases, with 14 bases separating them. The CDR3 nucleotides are TGTGCCAGCAGATGGGGAAGGGTGCACACCGGGGAGCTGTTTTTT. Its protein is CASRWGRVHTGELFF.

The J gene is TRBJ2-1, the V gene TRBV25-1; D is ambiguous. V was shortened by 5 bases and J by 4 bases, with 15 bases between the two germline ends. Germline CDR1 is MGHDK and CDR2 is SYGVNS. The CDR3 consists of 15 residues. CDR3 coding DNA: TGTGCCAGCAGTTCCCGCGTGACACTTTACAATGAGCAGTTCTTC. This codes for CASSSRVTLYNEQFF.

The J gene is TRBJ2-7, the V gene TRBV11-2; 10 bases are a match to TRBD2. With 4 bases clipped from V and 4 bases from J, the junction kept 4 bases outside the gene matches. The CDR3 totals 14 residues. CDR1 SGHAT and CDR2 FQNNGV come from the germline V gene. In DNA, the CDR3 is TGTGCCAGCAGCTCCGGGACTAGCGTTTACGAGCAGTACTTC. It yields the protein CASSSGTSVYEQYF. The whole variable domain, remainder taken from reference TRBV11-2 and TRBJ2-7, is EAGVAQSPRYKIIEKRQSVAFWCNPISGHATLYWYQQILGQGPKLLIQFQNNGVVDDSQLPKDRFSAERLKGVDSTLKIQPAKLEDSAVYLCASSSGTSVYEQYFGPGTRLTVT.

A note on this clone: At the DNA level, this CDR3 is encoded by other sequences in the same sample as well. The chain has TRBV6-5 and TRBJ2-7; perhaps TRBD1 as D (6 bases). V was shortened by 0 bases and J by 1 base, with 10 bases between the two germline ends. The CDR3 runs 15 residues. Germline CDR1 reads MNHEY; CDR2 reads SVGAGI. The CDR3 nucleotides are TGTGCCAGCAGTTACTCGAGGACAGTTTCCTACGAGCAGTACTTC. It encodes CASSYSRTVSYEQYF.

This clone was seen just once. CDR3 sequence reads: CASSPPGRAVGELFF. Written as DNA, the CDR3 is TGTGCCAGCAGCCCCCCCGGGAGGGCCGTCGGGGAGCTGTTTTTT. The chain has TRBV7-9 and TRBJ2-2, with 8 nucleotides matching TRBD2. From germline, CDR1 is SEHNR and CDR2 FQNEAQ (reference sequence). Trimming cost V 5 bases and J 7 bases; bases outside gene matches: 9. CDR3 length equals 15 residues.

The CDR3 sequence is CASSFIAGVHEQYF. The CDR3 DNA is TGTGCCAGCAGCTTCATAGCGGGAGTCCACGAGCAGTACTTC. The gene calls are TRBV28 and TRBJ2-7; 9 bases agree with TRBD2. The J segment lost 5 bases and the V segment lost 6 bases, leaving 8 bases of the junction unmatched. Germline CDR1 and CDR2: MDHEN and SYDVKM. This CDR3 is built from 14 residues.

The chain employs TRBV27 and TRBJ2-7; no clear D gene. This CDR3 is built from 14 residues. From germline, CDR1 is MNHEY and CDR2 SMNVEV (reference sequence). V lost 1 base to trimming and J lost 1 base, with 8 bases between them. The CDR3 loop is CASSLYGPSYEQYF. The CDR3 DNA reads TGTGCCAGCAGTTTATATGGGCCGTCCTACGAGCAGTACTTC.

The CDR3 region has the DNA TGCGCCAGCAGCACCCACACTAGCGGGAGGGCCCTTGGTGAGCAGTTCTTC. This translates into CASSTHTSGRALGEQFF. The chain links TRBV5-1 to TRBJ2-1; 13 nucleotides agree with TRBD2. Looked up from germline, CDR1 is SGHRS and CDR2 is YFSETQ. V trimming: 4 bases; J trimming: 9 bases; junction bases outside the gene matches: 13. The CDR3 is made up of 17 amino acids.

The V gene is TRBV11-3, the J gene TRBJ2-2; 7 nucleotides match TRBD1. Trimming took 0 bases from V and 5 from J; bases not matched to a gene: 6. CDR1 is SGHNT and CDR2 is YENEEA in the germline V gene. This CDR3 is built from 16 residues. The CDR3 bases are TGTGCCAGCAGCTTAGACCCCGGGACAGCGACCGGGGAGCTGTTTTTT. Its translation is CASSLDPGTATGELFF.

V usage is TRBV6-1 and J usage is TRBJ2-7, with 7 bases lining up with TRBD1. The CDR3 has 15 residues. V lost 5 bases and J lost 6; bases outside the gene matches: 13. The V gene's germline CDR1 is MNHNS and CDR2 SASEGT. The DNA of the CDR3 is TGTGCCAGCAGTCCCATCCGTCGACAGGGCATCGAGCAGTACTTC. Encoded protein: CASSPIRRQGIEQYF.

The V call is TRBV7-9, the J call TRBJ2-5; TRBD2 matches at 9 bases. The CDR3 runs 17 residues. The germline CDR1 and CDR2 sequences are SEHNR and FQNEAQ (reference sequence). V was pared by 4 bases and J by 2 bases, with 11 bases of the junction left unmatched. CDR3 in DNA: TGTGCCAGCAGCTCCCGCCCGAGTAGCGGGGGACAAGAGACCCAGTACTTC. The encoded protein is CASSSRPSSGGQETQYF.